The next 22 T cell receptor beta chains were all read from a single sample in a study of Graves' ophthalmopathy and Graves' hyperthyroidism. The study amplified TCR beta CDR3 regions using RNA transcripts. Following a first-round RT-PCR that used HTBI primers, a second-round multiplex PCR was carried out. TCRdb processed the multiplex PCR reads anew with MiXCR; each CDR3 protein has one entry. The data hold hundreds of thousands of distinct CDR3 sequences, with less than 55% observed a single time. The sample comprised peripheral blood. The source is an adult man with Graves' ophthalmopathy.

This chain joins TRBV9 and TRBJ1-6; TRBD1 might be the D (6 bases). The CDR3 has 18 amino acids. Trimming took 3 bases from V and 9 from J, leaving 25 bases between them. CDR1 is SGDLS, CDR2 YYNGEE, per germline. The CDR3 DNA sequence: TGTGCCAGCAGCGCCTCCTCGACAGGACCTACTTCAGGTTCACCCCTCCACTTT. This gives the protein CASSASSTGPTSGSPLHF.

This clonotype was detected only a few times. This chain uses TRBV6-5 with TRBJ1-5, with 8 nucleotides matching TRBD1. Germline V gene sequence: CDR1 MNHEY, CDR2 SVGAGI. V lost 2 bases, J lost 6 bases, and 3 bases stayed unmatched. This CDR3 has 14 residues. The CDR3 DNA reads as TGTGCCAGCAGTTACGGGACAGGCGCTCAGCCCCAGCATTTT. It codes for CASSYGTGAQPQHF.

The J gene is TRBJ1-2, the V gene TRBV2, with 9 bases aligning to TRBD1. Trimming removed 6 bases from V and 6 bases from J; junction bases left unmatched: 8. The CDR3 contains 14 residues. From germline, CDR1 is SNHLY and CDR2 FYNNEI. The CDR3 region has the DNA TGTGCCAGCAGCCGGGACAGGGTCACCCATGGCTACACCTTC. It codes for CASSRDRVTHGYTF.

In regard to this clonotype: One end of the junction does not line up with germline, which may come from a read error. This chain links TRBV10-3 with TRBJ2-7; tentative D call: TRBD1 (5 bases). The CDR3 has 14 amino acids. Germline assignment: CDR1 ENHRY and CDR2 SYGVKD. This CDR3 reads CASSPLPQGYEQYF. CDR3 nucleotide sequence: TGTGCCAGCAGTCCACTCCCGCAGGGCTACGAGCAGTACTTC.

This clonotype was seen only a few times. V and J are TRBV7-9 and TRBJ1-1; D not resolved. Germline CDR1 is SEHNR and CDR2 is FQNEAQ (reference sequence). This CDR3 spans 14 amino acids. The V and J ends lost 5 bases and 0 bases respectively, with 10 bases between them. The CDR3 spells CASSPLLLNTEAFF. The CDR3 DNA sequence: TGTGCCAGCAGCCCTCTCCTCTTGAACACTGAAGCTTTCTTT. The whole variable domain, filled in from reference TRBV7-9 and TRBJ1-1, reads DTGVSQNPRHKITKRGQNVTFRCDPISEHNRLYWYRQTLGQGPEFLTYFQNEAQLEKSRLLSDRFSAERPKGSFSTLEIQRTEQGDSAMYLCASSPLLLNTEAFFGQGTRLTVV.

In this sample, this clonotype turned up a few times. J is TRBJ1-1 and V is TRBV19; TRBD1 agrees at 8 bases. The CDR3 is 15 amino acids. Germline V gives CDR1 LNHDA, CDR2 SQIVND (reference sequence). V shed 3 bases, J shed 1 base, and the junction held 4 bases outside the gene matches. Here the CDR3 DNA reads TGTGCCAGTAGTATCGAAGGACAGGGGAACACTGAAGCTTTCTTT. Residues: CASSIEGQGNTEAFF.

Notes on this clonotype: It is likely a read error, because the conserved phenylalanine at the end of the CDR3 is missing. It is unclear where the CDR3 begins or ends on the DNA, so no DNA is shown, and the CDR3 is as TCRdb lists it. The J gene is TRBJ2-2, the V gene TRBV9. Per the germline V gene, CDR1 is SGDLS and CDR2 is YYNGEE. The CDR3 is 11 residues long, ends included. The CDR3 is CASSVATLPFL.

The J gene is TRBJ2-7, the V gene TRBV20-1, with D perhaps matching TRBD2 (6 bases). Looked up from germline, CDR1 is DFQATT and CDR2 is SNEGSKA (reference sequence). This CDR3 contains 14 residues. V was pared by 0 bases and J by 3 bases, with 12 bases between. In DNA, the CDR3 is TGCAGTGCTAGAGAAGGAGGGAAGGGCTACGAGCAGTACTTC. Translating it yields CSAREGGKGYEQYF.

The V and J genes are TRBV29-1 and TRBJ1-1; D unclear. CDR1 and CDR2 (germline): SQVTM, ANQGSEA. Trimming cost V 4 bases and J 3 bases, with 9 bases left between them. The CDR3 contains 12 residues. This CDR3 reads CSVVDGDTEAFF. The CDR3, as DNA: TGCAGCGTTGTGGACGGGGACACTGAAGCTTTCTTT.

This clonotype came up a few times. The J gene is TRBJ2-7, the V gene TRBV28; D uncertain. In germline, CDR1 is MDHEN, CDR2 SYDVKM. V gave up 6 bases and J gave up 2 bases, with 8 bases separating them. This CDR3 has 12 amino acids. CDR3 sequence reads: CASSGYAYEQYF. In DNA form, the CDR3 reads TGTGCCAGCAGCGGCTACGCCTACGAGCAGTACTTC.

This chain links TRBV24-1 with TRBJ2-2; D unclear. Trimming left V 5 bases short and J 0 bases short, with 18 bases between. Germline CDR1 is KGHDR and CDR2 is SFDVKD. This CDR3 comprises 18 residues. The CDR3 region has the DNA TGTGCCACCAGTGGTCGGGCGACGGATACAACGAACACCGGGGAGCTGTTTTTT. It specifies CATSGRATDTTNTGELFF.

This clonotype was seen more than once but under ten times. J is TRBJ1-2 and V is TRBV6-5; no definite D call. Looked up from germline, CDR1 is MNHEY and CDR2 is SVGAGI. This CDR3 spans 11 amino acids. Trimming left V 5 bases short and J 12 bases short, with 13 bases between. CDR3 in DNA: TGTGCCAGCAGTGATCTGCCCCTACACACCTTC. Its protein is CASSDLPLHTF.

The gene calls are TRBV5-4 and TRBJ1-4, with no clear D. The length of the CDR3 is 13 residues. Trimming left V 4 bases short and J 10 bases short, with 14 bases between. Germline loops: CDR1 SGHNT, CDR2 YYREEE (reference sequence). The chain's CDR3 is CASSARTDGKLFF. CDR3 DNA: TGTGCCAGCAGCGCAAGGACCGATGGAAAACTGTTTTTT.

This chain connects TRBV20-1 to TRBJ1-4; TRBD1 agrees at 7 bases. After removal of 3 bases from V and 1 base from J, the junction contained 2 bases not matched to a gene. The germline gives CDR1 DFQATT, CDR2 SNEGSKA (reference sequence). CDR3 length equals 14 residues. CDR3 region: CSARYRGTNEKLFF. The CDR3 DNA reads TGCAGTGCTAGGTACAGGGGAACTAATGAAAAACTGTTTTTT.

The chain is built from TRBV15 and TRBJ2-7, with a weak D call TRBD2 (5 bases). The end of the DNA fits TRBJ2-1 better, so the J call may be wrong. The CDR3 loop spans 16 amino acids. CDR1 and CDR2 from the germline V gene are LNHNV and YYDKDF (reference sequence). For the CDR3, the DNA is TGTGCCACCAGCAGAGACCGGAGGCTTTCCTACAATGAGCAGTTCTTC. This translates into CATSRDRRLSYNEQFF.

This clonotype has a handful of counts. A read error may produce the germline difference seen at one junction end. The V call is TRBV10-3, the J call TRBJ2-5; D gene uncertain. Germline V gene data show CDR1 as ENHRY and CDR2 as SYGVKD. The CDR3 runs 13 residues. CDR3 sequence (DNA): TGTGCCAGCAGTTACGTTGTGGGAGAGACCCAGTACTTC. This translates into CASSYVVGETQYF.

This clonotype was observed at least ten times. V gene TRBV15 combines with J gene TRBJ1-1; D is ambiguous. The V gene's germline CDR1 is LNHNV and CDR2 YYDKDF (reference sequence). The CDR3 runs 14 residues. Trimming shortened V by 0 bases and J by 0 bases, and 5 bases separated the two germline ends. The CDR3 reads CATSRDRMNTEAFF. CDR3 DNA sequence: TGTGCCACCAGCAGAGATCGGATGAACACTGAAGCTTTCTTT.

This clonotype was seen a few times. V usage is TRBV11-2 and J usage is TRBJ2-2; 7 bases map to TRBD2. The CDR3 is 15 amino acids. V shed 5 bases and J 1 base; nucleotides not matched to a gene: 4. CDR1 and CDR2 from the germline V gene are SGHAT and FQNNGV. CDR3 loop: CASSPERGNTGELFF. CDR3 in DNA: TGTGCCAGCAGCCCGGAGCGGGGGAACACCGGGGAGCTGTTTTTT.

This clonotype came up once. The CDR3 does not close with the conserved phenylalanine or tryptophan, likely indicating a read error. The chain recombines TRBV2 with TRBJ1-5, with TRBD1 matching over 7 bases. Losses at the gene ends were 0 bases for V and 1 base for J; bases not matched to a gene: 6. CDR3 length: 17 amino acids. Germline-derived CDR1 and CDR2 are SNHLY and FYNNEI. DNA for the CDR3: TGTGCCAGCAGTGAAGCGCGTGGCAGGGGGAGCAATCAGCCCCAGCATCTT. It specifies CASSEARGRGSNQPQHL.

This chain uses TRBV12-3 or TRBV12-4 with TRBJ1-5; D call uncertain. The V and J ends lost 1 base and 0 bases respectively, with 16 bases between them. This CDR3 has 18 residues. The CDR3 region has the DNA TGTGCCAGCAGTTTAGTCCCACCCGGACGGGCTAGCAATCAGCCCCAGCATTTT. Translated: CASSLVPPGRASNQPQHF.

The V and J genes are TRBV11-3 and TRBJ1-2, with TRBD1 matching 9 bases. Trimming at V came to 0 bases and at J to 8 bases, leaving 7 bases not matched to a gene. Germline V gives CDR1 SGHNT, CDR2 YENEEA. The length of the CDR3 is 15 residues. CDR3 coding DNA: TGTGCCAGCAGCTTAGACCCCGGGACAGGGAAGGGCTACACCTTC. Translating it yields CASSLDPGTGKGYTF.

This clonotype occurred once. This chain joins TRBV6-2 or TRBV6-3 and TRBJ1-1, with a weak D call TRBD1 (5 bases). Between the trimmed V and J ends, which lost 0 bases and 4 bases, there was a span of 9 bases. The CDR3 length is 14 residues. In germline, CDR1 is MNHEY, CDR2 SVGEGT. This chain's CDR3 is CASSYSGATTEAFF. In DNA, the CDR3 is TGTGCCAGCAGTTACTCCGGGGCGACCACTGAAGCTTTCTTT.